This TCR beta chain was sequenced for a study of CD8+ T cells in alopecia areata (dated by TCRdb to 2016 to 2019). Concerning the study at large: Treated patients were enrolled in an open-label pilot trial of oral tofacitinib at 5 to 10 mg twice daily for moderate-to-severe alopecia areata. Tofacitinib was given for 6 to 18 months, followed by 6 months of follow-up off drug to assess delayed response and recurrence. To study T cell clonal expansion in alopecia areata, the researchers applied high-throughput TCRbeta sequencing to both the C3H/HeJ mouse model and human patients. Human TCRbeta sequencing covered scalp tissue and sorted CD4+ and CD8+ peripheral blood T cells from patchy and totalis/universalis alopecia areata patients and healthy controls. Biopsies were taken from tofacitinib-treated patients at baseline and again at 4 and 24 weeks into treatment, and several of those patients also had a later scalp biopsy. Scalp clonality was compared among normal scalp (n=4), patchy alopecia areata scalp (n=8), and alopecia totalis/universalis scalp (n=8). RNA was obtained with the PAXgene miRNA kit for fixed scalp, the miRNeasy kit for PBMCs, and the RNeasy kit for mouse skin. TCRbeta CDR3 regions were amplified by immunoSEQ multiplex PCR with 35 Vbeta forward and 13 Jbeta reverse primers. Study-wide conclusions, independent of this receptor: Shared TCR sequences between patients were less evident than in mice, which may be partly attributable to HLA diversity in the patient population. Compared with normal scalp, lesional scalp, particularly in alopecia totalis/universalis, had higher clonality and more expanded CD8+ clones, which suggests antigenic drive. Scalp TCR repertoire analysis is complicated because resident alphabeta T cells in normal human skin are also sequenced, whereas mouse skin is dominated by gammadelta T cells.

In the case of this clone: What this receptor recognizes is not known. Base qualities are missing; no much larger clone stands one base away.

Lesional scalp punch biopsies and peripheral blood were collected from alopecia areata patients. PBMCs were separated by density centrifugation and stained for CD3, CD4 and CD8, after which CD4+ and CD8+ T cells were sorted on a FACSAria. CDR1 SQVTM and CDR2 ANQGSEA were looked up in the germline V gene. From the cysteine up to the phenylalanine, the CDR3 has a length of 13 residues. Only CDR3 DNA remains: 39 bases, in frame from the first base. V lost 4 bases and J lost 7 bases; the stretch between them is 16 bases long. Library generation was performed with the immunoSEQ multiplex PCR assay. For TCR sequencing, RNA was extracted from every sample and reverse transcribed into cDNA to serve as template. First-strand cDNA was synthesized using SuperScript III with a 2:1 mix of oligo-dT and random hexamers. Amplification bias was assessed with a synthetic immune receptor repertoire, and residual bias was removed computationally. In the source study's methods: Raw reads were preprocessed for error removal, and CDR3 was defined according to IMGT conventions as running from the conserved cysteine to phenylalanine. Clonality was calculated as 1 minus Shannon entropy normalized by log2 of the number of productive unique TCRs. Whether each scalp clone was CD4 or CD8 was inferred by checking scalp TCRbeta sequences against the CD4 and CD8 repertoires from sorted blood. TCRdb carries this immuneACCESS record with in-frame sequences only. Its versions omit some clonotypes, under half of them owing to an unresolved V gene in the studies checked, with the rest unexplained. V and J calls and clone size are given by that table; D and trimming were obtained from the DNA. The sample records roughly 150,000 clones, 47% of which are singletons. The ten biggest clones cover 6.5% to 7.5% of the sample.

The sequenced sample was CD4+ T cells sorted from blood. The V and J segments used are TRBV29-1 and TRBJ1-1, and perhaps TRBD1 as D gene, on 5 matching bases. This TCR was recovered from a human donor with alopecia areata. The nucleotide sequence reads TGCAGCGTTGGCCCCGGGGCAGCCGTTGAAGCTTTCTTT. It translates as CSVGPGAAVEAFF.